One and the same sample provided the 18 T cell receptor beta chains below, sequenced in a study of blood T cell repertoires in COVID-19. The protocol was immunoSEQ multiplex PCR, while the TCRdb copy is restricted to in-frame clones and leaves out a portion. The sample contains tens of thousands of clones, roughly 87% of which appear only once. Sequenced input: peripheral blood. These TCRs come from a man aged 65 to 85 with acute or convalescent COVID-19.

The CDR3 here is CASSPSPRAGEQYF. The CDR3 bases are TGTGCCAGCAGCCCATCGCCTAGGGCGGGCGAGCAGTACTTC. This rearrangement joins TRBV3-1 (or the pseudogene TRBV3-2) to TRBJ2-7, with a weak D call TRBD2 (5 bases). The germline V gene has CDR1 LGHDT and CDR2 YNNKEL (reference sequence). The V and J ends lost 4 bases and 6 bases respectively, with 16 bases between them. CDR3 length: 14 residues.

This rearrangement joins TRBV3-1 (or the pseudogene TRBV3-2) to TRBJ2-7; no reliable D call. Germline assignment: CDR1 LGHDT and CDR2 YNNKEL (reference sequence). This CDR3 spans 12 amino acids. V lost 3 bases and J 0 bases, leaving 3 bases between the germline ends. The CDR3 region is CASSQSSYEQYF. The CDR3 DNA follows: TGTGCCAGCAGCCAGAGCTCCTACGAGCAGTACTTC.

The chain has TRBV28 and TRBJ1-5; a possible D gene is TRBD1 (5 bases). The CDR3 length is 12 residues. Germline-derived CDR1 and CDR2 are MDHEN and SYDVKM. Deletions cut 10 bases from V and 0 bases from J, with 7 bases between. The CDR3 sequence is CAIDSSNQPQHF. DNA of the CDR3: TGTGCCATCGACAGTAGCAATCAGCCCCAGCATTTT. Full variable domain (outside the CDR3, taken from reference TRBV28 and TRBJ1-5): DVKVTQSSRYLVKRTGEKVFLECVQDMDHENMFWYRQDPGLGLRLIYFSYDVKMKEKGDIPEGYSVSREKKERFSLILESASTNQTSMYLCAIDSSNQPQHFGDGTRLSIL.

The V and J genes are TRBV7-3 and TRBJ1-2; 8 positions agree with TRBD1. The V gene end was trimmed by 2 bases and the J gene end by 7 bases; junction bases not matched to a gene: 6. Per the germline V gene, CDR1 is SGHTA and CDR2 is FQGTGA. The CDR3 contains 14 residues. This CDR3 is CASSLGPGGGGYTF. In DNA form, the CDR3 reads TGTGCCAGCAGCTTAGGGCCAGGGGGCGGTGGCTACACCTTC.

The chain uses TRBV6-5 and TRBJ2-1; TRBD1 matches at 8 bases. The CDR3 runs to 15 residues. The trim removed 4 bases at V and 0 bases at J, leaving 2 bases unmatched. Germline CDR1 is MNHEY and CDR2 is SVGAGI. CDR3 coding DNA: TGTGCCAGCAGTTCTACAGGGGGCTCCTACAATGAGCAGTTCTTC. Translating it yields CASSSTGGSYNEQFF.

J is TRBJ2-3 and V is TRBV19, with 10 positions matching TRBD1. With 4 bases clipped from V and 4 bases from J, the junction kept 2 bases outside the gene matches. Looked up from germline, CDR1 is LNHDA and CDR2 is SQIVND (reference sequence). This CDR3 has 14 amino acids. The CDR3 DNA reads TGTGCCAGTAGTAAAGGACAGGGGGCAGATACGCAGTATTTT. As protein: CASSKGQGADTQYF.

The chain links TRBV7-9 to TRBJ2-1; D may be TRBD2 (5 bases). The CDR3 spans 12 residues. Germline V gene sequence: CDR1 SEHNR, CDR2 FQNEAQ (reference sequence). The ends were cut back, 2 bases at V and 8 bases at J, with 7 bases in the middle. For the CDR3, the DNA is TGTGCCAGCAGCTTACACGGGGATGAGCAGTTCTTC. Protein product: CASSLHGDEQFF.

The chain is built from TRBV15 and TRBJ2-3, with D hard to call. The CDR3 spans 14 residues. V lost 4 bases and J lost 2, with 10 bases in between. Germline V CDR1 and CDR2: LNHNV, YYDKDF (reference sequence). CDR3 in DNA: TGTGCCACCAGCATATTACTAAACACAGATACGCAGTATTTT. Its translation: CATSILLNTDTQYF.

This clone has more than one count but fewer than ten. The chain uses TRBV19 and TRBJ1-3, with D tentatively TRBD1 (6 bases). The CDR3 has 14 amino acids. Per germline, CDR1 LNHDA and CDR2 SQIVND (reference sequence). Trimming took off 4 bases at V and 0 bases at J, with 7 bases between the two ends. CDR3 protein: CASSRTASGNTIYF. The CDR3 nucleotides read TGTGCCAGTAGTAGGACAGCCTCTGGAAACACCATATATTTT.

A remark on this clone: One end of the junction does not line up with germline, which may come from a read error. V and J are TRBV2 and TRBJ2-7; 12 positions agree with TRBD1. From germline, CDR1 is SNHLY and CDR2 FYNNEI. The CDR3 length is 14 residues. CDR3: CASSGDRGRVFGNF. CDR3 coding DNA: TGTGCCAGCAGTGGGGACAGGGGGCGAGTATTCGGGAACTTC.

The genes are TRBV29-1 and TRBJ2-5; 8 nucleotides line up with TRBD1. From germline, CDR1 is SQVTM and CDR2 ANQGSEA. V lost 5 bases, J lost 4 bases, and 9 bases stayed unmatched. This CDR3 comprises 14 residues. The CDR3 is CSVTRTGPAETQYF. The CDR3, as DNA: TGCAGCGTTACAAGGACAGGGCCAGCAGAGACCCAGTACTTC.

J is TRBJ2-1 and V is TRBV27, with D hard to call. Trimming took 2 bases from V and 2 from J, leaving 10 bases between them. This CDR3 is 15 amino acids long. Germline-derived CDR1 and CDR2 are MNHEY and SMNVEV (reference sequence). CDR3 region: CASSLGGPPYNEQFF. The CDR3 DNA follows: TGTGCCAGCAGTTTAGGCGGTCCCCCCTACAATGAGCAGTTCTTC.

The chain employs TRBV6-2 or TRBV6-3 and TRBJ2-7; unclear D gene. Germline lookup yields CDR1 MNHEY and CDR2 SVGEGT. The length of the CDR3 is 15 residues. V gave up 6 bases and J gave up 0 bases, with 15 bases separating them. CDR3 nucleotides: TGTGCCAGCAGCTTTCTAGGATTTTCCTCCTACGAGCAGTACTTC. Its translation is CASSFLGFSSYEQYF.

This rearrangement joins TRBV5-1 to TRBJ2-1; TRBD1 aligns across 8 bases. V was pared by 9 bases and J by 1 base, with 6 bases of the junction left unmatched. The CDR3 is 14 residues long. Looked up from germline, CDR1 is SGHRS and CDR2 is YFSETQ. The CDR3 region has the DNA TGCGCCACCGGACAGGGAACGTCCTACAATGAGCAGTTCTTC. It codes for CATGQGTSYNEQFF.

The V and J genes are TRBV3-1 (or the pseudogene TRBV3-2) and TRBJ2-7; D perhaps matches TRBD1 (6 bases). Germline loops: CDR1 LGHDT, CDR2 YNNKEL (reference sequence). Trimming took 1 base from V and 6 from J, leaving 10 bases between them. This CDR3 has 13 residues. The CDR3 sequence is CASSQVLTGEQYF. CDR3 nucleotide sequence: TGTGCCAGCAGCCAAGTGTTGACAGGCGAGCAGTACTTC.

The chain links TRBV10-3 to TRBJ1-1, with TRBD1 matching 7 bases. CDR3 length equals 13 residues. Unmatched junction bases numbered 5, after V lost 10 bases and J lost 0 bases. Looked up from germline, CDR1 is ENHRY and CDR2 is SYGVKD. The chain's CDR3 is CATRDSMNTEAFF. CDR3 nucleotides: TGTGCCACCAGGGACAGCATGAACACTGAAGCTTTCTTT.

This rearrangement joins TRBV5-1 to TRBJ2-7; D is ambiguous. The germline V gene has CDR1 SGHRS and CDR2 YFSETQ. Trimming cost V 5 bases and J 2 bases, with 14 bases left between them. The CDR3 is 14 residues long. The CDR3 DNA is TGCGCCAGCAGAGCCGTCCACTCTACCTACGAGCAGTACTTC. Residues: CASRAVHSTYEQYF. The full variable domain, with the rest looked up from reference TRBV5-1 and TRBJ2-7, is KAGVTQTPRYLIKTRGQQVTLSCSPISGHRSVSWYQQTPGQGLQFLFEYFSETQRNKGNFPGRFSGRQFSNSRSEMNVSTLELGDSALYLCASRAVHSTYEQYFGPGTRLTVT.

The chain is built from TRBV28 and TRBJ1-6; no clear D. This CDR3 spans 13 amino acids. The V end was cut by 10 bases, the J end by 9 bases, with 16 bases between. CDR1 MDHEN and CDR2 SYDVKM come from the germline V gene. The CDR3 loop is CATEMADFSPLHF. DNA of the CDR3: TGTGCCACCGAAATGGCAGATTTTTCACCCCTCCACTTT.